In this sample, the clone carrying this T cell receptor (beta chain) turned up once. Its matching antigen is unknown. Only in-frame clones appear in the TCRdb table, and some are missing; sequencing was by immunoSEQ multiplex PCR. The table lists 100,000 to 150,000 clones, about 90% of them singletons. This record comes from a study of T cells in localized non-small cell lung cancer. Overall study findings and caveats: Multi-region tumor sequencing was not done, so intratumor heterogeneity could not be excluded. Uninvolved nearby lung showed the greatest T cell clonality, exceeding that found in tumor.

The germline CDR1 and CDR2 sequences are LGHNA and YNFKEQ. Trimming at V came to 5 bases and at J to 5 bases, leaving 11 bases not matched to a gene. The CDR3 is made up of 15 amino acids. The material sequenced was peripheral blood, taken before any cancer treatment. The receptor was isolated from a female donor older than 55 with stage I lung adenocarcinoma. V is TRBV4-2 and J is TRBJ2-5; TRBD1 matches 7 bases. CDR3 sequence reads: CASSEGGEEGETQYF. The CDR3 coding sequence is TGTGCCAGCAGCGAAGGGGGCGAGGAAGGTGAGACCCAGTACTTC.